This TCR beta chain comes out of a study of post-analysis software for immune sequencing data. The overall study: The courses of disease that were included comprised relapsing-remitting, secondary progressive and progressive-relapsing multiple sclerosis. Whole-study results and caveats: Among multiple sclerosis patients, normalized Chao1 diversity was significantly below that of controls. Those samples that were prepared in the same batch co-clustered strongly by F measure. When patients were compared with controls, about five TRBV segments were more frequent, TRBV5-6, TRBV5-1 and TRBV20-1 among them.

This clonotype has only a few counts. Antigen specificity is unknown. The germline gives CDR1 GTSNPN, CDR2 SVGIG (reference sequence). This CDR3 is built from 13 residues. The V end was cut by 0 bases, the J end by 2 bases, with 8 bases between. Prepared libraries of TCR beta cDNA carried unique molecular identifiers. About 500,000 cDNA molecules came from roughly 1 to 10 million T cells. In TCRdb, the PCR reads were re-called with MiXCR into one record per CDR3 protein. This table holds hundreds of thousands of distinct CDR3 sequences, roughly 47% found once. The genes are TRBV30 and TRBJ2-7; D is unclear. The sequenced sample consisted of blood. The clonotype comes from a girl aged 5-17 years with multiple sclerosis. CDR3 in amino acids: CAWSVQQPYEQYF. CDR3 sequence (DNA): TGTGCCTGGAGTGTACAGCAGCCCTACGAGCAGTACTTC.